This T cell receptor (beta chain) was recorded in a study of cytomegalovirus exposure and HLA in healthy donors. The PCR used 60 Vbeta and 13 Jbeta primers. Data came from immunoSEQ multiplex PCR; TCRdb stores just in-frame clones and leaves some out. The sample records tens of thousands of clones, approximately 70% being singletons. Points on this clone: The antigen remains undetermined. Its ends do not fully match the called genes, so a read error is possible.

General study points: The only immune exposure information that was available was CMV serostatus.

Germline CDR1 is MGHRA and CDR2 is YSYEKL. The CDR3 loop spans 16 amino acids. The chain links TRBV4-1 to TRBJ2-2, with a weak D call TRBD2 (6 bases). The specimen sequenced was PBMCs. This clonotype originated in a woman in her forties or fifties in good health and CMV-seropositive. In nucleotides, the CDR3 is TGCGCCAGCAGCCAAGTTGGCGGGATGAACACCGGGAAGCTGTTTTTT. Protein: CASSQVGGMNTGKLFF.